The T cell receptor (beta chain) under discussion was sequenced for a study of identical twins. Whole-study findings and limits: Conclusions leaned on cross-sectional statistical analysis and did not track the same donors over time.

Unique molecular identifiers were present on the cDNA, which also gained a universal primer site by template switching. TCRdb re-analysed the 5' RACE reads in MiXCR, keeping a single row per CDR3 protein. The data contain about 520,000 distinct CDR3 sequences, around 20% of them singletons. Every one of the donors was a healthy Caucasian. This clonotype has a single count. Its antigen is unknown. The CDR3 is 14 amino acids. The V gene's germline CDR1 is LGHDT and CDR2 YNNKEL (reference sequence). V shed 10 bases and J 2 bases; nucleotides not matched to a gene: 9. In addition, the sample was reused for a study of T cells expressing NK-cell markers. That source adds: Dominant NKG2C+ clonotypes in roughly 6 donors made up about 1.0-7.0% of CD8+ T cells.

The rearrangement joins TRBV3-1 to TRBJ2-7; 9 nucleotides line up with TRBD1. This clonotype was obtained from a woman aged 18-35 years in good health. The sample comprised CD4+ T cells sorted from blood. CDR3 residues: CATLDRGRPYEQYF. In DNA, the CDR3 is TGTGCCACTCTTGACAGGGGGAGGCCCTACGAGCAGTACTTC.